This T cell receptor beta chain was sequenced for a study of T cell changes during pregnancy in multiple sclerosis. Germline assignment: CDR1 SGHAT and CDR2 FQNNGV. V was shortened by 5 bases and J by 7 bases, with 18 bases between the two germline ends. This CDR3 region has 15 residues. Measured with immunoSEQ multiplex PCR; TCRdb has only the in-frame clones, and not every one. The sample lists 55,000 to 80,000 clones, around 94% seen once, with around 0.6% in the top ten. The TCR originated in a female donor with multiple sclerosis, enrolled in a pregnancy study. This material consisted of peripheral blood, taken in the third trimester of pregnancy. The genes are TRBV11-2 and TRBJ1-5; D is unresolved. The CDR3 DNA sequence: TGTGCCAGCAGCCCCACAAACGGGGTCAGACAGCCCCAGCATTTT. Its translation: CASSPTNGVRQPQHF.